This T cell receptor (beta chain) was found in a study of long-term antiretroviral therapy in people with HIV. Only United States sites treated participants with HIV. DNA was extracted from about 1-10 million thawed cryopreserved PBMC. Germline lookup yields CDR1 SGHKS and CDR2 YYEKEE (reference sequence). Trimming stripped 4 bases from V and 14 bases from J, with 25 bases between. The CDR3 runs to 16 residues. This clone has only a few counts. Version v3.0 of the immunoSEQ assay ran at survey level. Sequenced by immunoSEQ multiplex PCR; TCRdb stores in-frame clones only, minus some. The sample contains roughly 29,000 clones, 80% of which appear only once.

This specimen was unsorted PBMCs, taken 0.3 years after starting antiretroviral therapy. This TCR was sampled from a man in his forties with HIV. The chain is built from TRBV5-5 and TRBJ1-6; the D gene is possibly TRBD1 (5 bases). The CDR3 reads CASSTTVGAPTLALHF. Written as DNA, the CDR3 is TGTGCCAGCAGCACCACCGTAGGGGCTCCTACTTTGGCCCTCCACTTT.